This TCR beta chain was profiled in a study of blood T cell repertoires in COVID-19. Study information: There were acute and convalescent COVID-19 samples, and they came from the United States, Italy and Spain. Sources were T cells, B-cell-depleted T cells, or PBMCs; the material itself was cDNA or gDNA.

Germline V gene sequence: CDR1 MNHEY, CDR2 SVGEGT. This CDR3 is built from 17 residues. V dropped 6 bases and J dropped 0 bases, with 17 bases sitting between them. Authors' processing steps: Estimation of nucleated cell counts relied on the amplification of reference gene primers. The assay was immunoSEQ multiplex PCR, and TCRdb's table has in-frame clones only and misses some. V and J calls and clone size follow that table, whereas D and trimming were derived from the DNA. The table shows about 99,000 clones, with about 86% occurring only once. This sequence joins TRBV6-2 or TRBV6-3 and TRBJ1-4, with a possible D match to TRBD1 (5 bases). This TCR was sampled from an elderly woman with active or convalescent COVID-19. The sequencing sample was made of peripheral blood. Here the CDR3 reads CASSAIGARTTNEKLFF. The DNA of the CDR3 is TGTGCCAGCAGCGCTATAGGGGCCCGGACAACTAATGAAAAACTGTTTTTT.